Below are 19 T cell receptor beta chains sequenced from a single sample in a study of blood T cell repertoires in COVID-19. Repertoires were generated with immunoSEQ multiplex PCR, while TCRdb's copy carries only in-frame clones and drops some. The profile shows almost 250,000 clones, about 89% of them singletons. The sample comprised PBMCs or T cells enriched from blood (not recorded which). All receptors derive from a woman aged 30 to 39 who had recovered from COVID-19.

V is TRBV30 and J is TRBJ2-7, with D perhaps matching TRBD1 (8 bases). V lost 7 bases, J lost 5 bases, and 18 bases lay in between. Germline loops: CDR1 GTSNPN, CDR2 SVGIG (reference sequence). CDR3 size: 13 residues. The CDR3 bases are TGTGCCTCCGGACAGGGAGGGGCGGACGAGCAGTACTTC. Protein: CASGQGGADEQYF. Supplemented by reference TRBV30 and TRBJ2-7, the full variable domain reads SQTIHQWPATLVQPVGSPLSLECTVEGTSNPNLYWYRQAAGRGLQLLFYSVGIGQISSEVPQNLSASRPQDRQFILSSKKLLLSDSGFYLCASGQGGADEQYFGPGTRLTVT.

The V gene is TRBV29-1, the J gene TRBJ1-2; D not certain. This CDR3 contains 13 residues. Germline V gives CDR1 SQVTM, CDR2 ANQGSEA. The germline V and J ends were trimmed by 4 bases and 4 bases, with 13 bases remaining between them. The CDR3 DNA is TGCAGCGTTGCAGGAGGTGAGGTCTATGGCTACACCTTC. Amino acid sequence: CSVAGGEVYGYTF.

The chain uses TRBV29-1 and TRBJ1-1, with 8 bases that match TRBD1. This CDR3 region has 15 residues. Germline V CDR1 and CDR2: SQVTM, ANQGSEA. V lost 7 bases to trimming and J lost 2 bases; unmatched junction nucleotides: 12. As DNA, the CDR3 is TGCAGCGCGGACCCAGGGGGCTGGGGAAACACTGAAGCTTTCTTT. Translation gives CSADPGGWGNTEAFF.

The chain is built from TRBV7-9 and TRBJ1-2; TRBD1 matches 9 bases. From germline, CDR1 is SEHNR and CDR2 FQNEAQ (reference sequence). Losses at the gene ends were 3 bases for V and 3 bases for J; bases not matched to a gene: 8. The length of the CDR3 is 16 residues. CDR3 sequence reads: CASSFDNRGLHYGYTF. The CDR3 DNA follows: TGTGCCAGCAGCTTCGACAACAGGGGGCTGCACTATGGCTACACCTTC.

This clone was recorded a few times. The chain is built from TRBV5-1 and TRBJ2-7; the D gene is possibly TRBD1 (6 bases). With 5 bases removed from V and 6 bases from J, the gap between germline ends came to 12 bases. This CDR3 has 12 residues. CDR1 SGHRS and CDR2 YFSETQ come from the germline V gene. DNA for the CDR3: TGCGCCAGCAGTCGGGACATCGGCGAGCAGTACTTC. Translating gives CASSRDIGEQYF.

The chain couples TRBV12-3 or TRBV12-4 to TRBJ1-2; no firm D call. The CDR3 runs to 13 residues. V dropped 6 bases and J dropped 4 bases, with 12 bases sitting between them. The CDR3 spells CASSPGERYGYTF. In nucleotides, the CDR3 is TGTGCCAGCAGCCCGGGTGAACGCTATGGCTACACCTTC.

V gene TRBV19 combines with J gene TRBJ2-7, with 10 bases matching TRBD1. The ends lost 7 bases at V and 3 bases at J; junction bases unmatched: 3. Germline V gene sequence: CDR1 LNHDA, CDR2 SQIVND (reference sequence). CDR3 length equals 13 residues. The CDR3, as DNA: TGTGCCAGTACCGGGACAGGGGACTACGAGCAGTACTTC. Amino acids: CASTGTGDYEQYF. The full variable domain, in which reference TRBV19 and TRBJ2-7 provide the parts outside the CDR3, is DGGITQSPKYLFRKEGQNVTLSCEQNLNHDAMYWYRQDPGQGLRLIYYSQIVNDFQKGDIAEGYSVSREKKESFPLTVTSAQKNPTAFYLCASTGTGDYEQYFGPGTRLTVT.

The V gene is TRBV11-3, the J gene TRBJ2-2; D is possibly TRBD1 (6 bases). Germline V lookup: CDR1 SGHNT, CDR2 YENEEA. This CDR3 is 13 amino acids long. V lost 0 bases, J lost 9 bases, and 8 bases lay in between. The CDR3, as DNA: TGTGCCAGCAGCTTAGATGGGGACAGGGAGCTGTTTTTT. Amino acids: CASSLDGDRELFF.

The chain has TRBV5-4 and TRBJ2-7; 9 bases are shared with TRBD2. The CDR3 sequence is 15 residues long. J gave up 4 bases and V 0 bases, and 5 bases lay outside the gene matches. Germline lookup yields CDR1 SGHNT and CDR2 YYREEE (reference sequence). The DNA for the CDR3 is TGTGCCAGCAGCTTGGAGGCTAGCGGGAAATACGAGCAGTACTTC. It is translated as CASSLEASGKYEQYF.

V and J are TRBV28 and TRBJ1-5; D remains unclear. V lost 10 bases, J lost 0 bases, and 10 bases lay in between. Germline V gene data show CDR1 as MDHEN and CDR2 as SYDVKM. This CDR3 contains 13 residues. The CDR3 sequence: CATLNYSNQPQHF. The CDR3 bases are TGTGCCACCCTGAACTATAGCAATCAGCCCCAGCATTTT.

The rearrangement links TRBV7-6 to TRBJ1-4; D perhaps matches TRBD1 (6 bases). The CDR3 is 17 amino acids. The germline CDR1 and CDR2 sequences are SGHVS and FNYEAQ. V lost 3 bases to trimming and J lost 1 base, with 15 bases between them. The CDR3 sequence: CASSLSGVSGTNEKLFF. CDR3 in DNA: TGTGCCAGCAGCTTGTCAGGGGTGAGCGGAACTAATGAAAAACTGTTTTTT.

The chain carries TRBV27 and TRBJ1-1, with 8 positions matching TRBD1. The CDR3 contains 17 residues. Germline trimming cut 1 base from V and 4 bases from J; bases unmatched to any gene: 11. Per the germline V gene, CDR1 is MNHEY and CDR2 is SMNVEV (reference sequence). CDR3 amino acids: CASSLFPQGAVGTEAFF. Written as DNA, the CDR3 is TGTGCCAGCAGTTTATTTCCGCAGGGGGCTGTGGGCACTGAAGCTTTCTTT.

This clone appeared a single time. This chain uses TRBV2 with TRBJ2-2; D is ambiguous. Trimming removed 6 bases at V and 4 bases at J, with 9 bases between. This CDR3 spans 13 amino acids. The germline V gene has CDR1 SNHLY and CDR2 FYNNEI. The CDR3 loop is CASRKEATGELFF. As DNA, the CDR3 is TGTGCCAGCAGGAAAGAAGCCACCGGGGAGCTGTTTTTT.

The chain is built from TRBV2 and TRBJ1-2; 12 bases are a match to TRBD1. CDR3 size: 19 residues. With V trimmed by 6 bases and J by 6 bases, 20 bases remained unmatched. CDR1 and CDR2 (germline): SNHLY, FYNNEI. The chain's CDR3 is CASSWKMTGTGGAGNGYTF. The DNA of the CDR3 is TGTGCCAGCAGCTGGAAAATGACCGGGACAGGGGGCGCGGGCAATGGCTACACCTTC.

This clone was counted a single time. The chain uses TRBV7-8 and TRBJ2-3, with TRBD2 matching over 10 bases. The CDR3 contains 15 residues. V lost 1 base and J lost 7; bases outside the gene matches: 5. Germline CDR1 SGHVS, CDR2 FQNEAQ. The CDR3: CASSLVASGRNTQYF. In DNA form, the CDR3 reads TGTGCCAGCAGCTTAGTCGCTAGCGGGAGAAATACGCAGTATTTT.

In this sample, this clone turned up once. The CDR3 here is CASLPAGIHTEAFF. As DNA, the CDR3 is TGTGCCAGTCTTCCGGCGGGGATCCACACTGAAGCTTTCTTT. J is TRBJ1-1 and V is TRBV19; D gene ambiguous. In germline, CDR1 is LNHDA, CDR2 SQIVND (reference sequence). The V end was cut by 8 bases, the J end by 3 bases, with 16 bases between. The CDR3 has 14 amino acids.

V and J are TRBV20-1 and TRBJ2-3; D is possibly TRBD1 (5 bases). V dropped 3 bases and J dropped 4 bases, with 14 bases sitting between them. The CDR3 contains 14 residues. Germline values: CDR1 DFQATT, CDR2 SNEGSKA (reference sequence). The CDR3 DNA reads as TGCAGTGCTAGTGGGCAGGGTGTAGCAGATACGCAGTATTTT. Translation: CSASGQGVADTQYF.

The rearrangement links TRBV6-1 to TRBJ2-1; tentative D call: TRBD1 (5 bases). The germline CDR1 and CDR2 sequences are MNHNS and SASEGT. Trimming left V 0 bases short and J 11 bases short, with 17 bases between. The CDR3 is 15 amino acids. CDR3 loop: CASSEAGVFISQQFF. The CDR3 DNA follows: TGTGCCAGCAGTGAAGCAGGGGTCTTCATTTCCCAGCAGTTCTTC.

The chain couples TRBV2 to TRBJ1-5, with 9 bases matching TRBD1. With V trimmed by 4 bases and J by 5 bases, 6 bases remained unmatched. From germline, CDR1 is SNHLY and CDR2 FYNNEI. This CDR3 has 15 residues. CDR3 sequence: CASSAWTGEHQPQHF. CDR3 sequence (DNA): TGTGCCAGCAGTGCTTGGACAGGGGAACATCAGCCCCAGCATTTT.